The sequence of this T cell receptor (beta chain) was determined in a study of T cell responses to AZD1222 COVID-19 vaccine. Broader study findings: Two AZD1222 administrations were followed by greater Spike-specific TCR breadth and depth.

Details on this clone: Its specificity is not known.

Trimming removed 5 bases at V and 7 bases at J, with 14 bases between. The CDR3 contains 13 residues. Produced via immunoSEQ multiplex PCR; TCRdb's table is partial and in-frame only. The sample has 95,000 to 150,000 clones, around 87% seen once. The clonotype was recovered from an adult in good health. Sequenced here: peripheral blood, sampled on day 0 of AZD1222 vaccination. The V and J genes are TRBV12-3 or TRBV12-4 and TRBJ2-5, with D hard to call. CDR3 residues: CASSHNTGRTQYF. CDR3 DNA sequence: TGTGCCAGCAGTCACAACACGGGTCGGACCCAGTACTTC.